This TCR beta chain was profiled in a study of T cells in Graves' hyperthyroidism and ophthalmopathy (dated by TCRdb to 2018 to 2020). Concerning the study at large: Peripheral blood samples were taken at initial diagnosis, before any treatment was given. A discovery cohort of approximately 97 patients, roughly 45 with Graves' ophthalmopathy and about 58 with stable Graves' hyperthyroidism, was used to find distinguishing TCR V-J signatures. Whether ophthalmopathy could be predicted prospectively was tested in an independent validation cohort made up of roughly 20 hyperthyroidism patients plus 17 patients who later progressed to ophthalmopathy. The approximately 100 discovery patients were randomly divided into training and test sets at a 7:3 ratio. In more than 5 Graves' hyperthyroidism patients, the study also compared T-cell repertoires from thyroid tissue with T-cell repertoires from blood. After sampling, hyperthyroidism patients received methimazole starting at 30 mg daily, and ophthalmopathy patients received high-dose intravenous methylprednisolone. The paper reports TCR Vbeta CDR3 sequencing of over 120 peripheral blood samples: 40 to 45 ophthalmopathy, approximately 74 hyperthyroidism and some 17 progressor patients.

Findings and caveats that apply to the study as a whole: No statistical method was used to set the sample size in advance, and investigators knew the group allocation. A model built on a 13 V-J signature distinguished ophthalmopathy from stable hyperthyroidism, reaching around 90% sensitivity and around 81% specificity in cross-validation and 80%/75% in testing. Most expanded thyroid clonotypes (frequency above 0.001) were also found in blood, which suggests that blood repertoires may mirror thyroid immune responses. In validation, the model predicted progression to ophthalmopathy with 60% to 71% sensitivity and 72.22% specificity, a median of 6.5 months before onset.

TCR beta CDR3 regions were amplified from RNA transcripts. The first round of RT-PCR for the TCR CDR3 was performed with the HTBI primer set and the Qiagen OneStep RT-PCR kit. The libraries were constructed in a second round of multiplex PCR and then size-selected and purified. Sequencing of the libraries was done on an Illumina HiSeq2000 using paired-end 100 bp reads. For the original study's pipeline: SOAPnuke was used to process the raw data, removing reads that contained adapters or uncalled bases, had a mean Phred below 15, or lacked an exact match to the constant primer or identifier. High-quality paired reads were merged with COPE v1.2.5, and unique nucleotide sequences were defined as clonotypes. MiTCR v1.1 was used to align clonotypes to the IMGT TRBV, TRBD and TRBJ reference segments. The analysis was restricted to V-J combinations with a frequency above 0.0001, which together covered over 99% of the repertoires. A TCS score was defined as the ratio of F50 (clonal expansion) to E x V (chaos), with BLOSUM62-based TCRdist applied between CDR3 peptides within each V-J. Welch's t-statistics and random forest reduced just over 500 V-J features to roughly 13, which were used in a naive Bayes classifier (R e1071). The public sequencing data were trimmed at Q25 with fastp and processed into clonotypes with MiXCR by TCRdb, which kept only in-frame beta chains. Each CDR3 protein gets just one entry, which takes the most common genes and DNA from the rows behind it. TCRdb, not the original authors, processed these V and J calls. For this sample the table gives fewer than 600,000 distinct CDR3 sequences, of which roughly 15% were detected only once. Approximately 13% of the sample is taken by the ten largest.

A patient counted as having stable Graves' hyperthyroidism if no progression to ophthalmopathy occurred over 18 months of follow-up. Hyperthyroidism patients were newly diagnosed, with disease duration under 2 months, and aged 18 to 65 years. Any patient with an uncontrolled infection, another autoimmune disease, pregnancy or lactation was excluded. Diagnoses were based on clinical symptoms, serum thyroxine and TRAb, thyroid ultrasound and orbital computed tomography. PBMCs were isolated from roughly 10 ml of fresh peripheral blood by Ficoll-Paque density gradient centrifugation. Total RNA was extracted using Trizol reagent, and RNA quality was assessed on an Agilent 2100 Bioanalyzer. Concerning this clonotype itself: What this receptor recognizes is not known. This clone may be a read error of a much larger clone one base away.

Material for sequencing was blood. This clonotype was sampled from a woman in her forties with Graves' hyperthyroidism.

The DNA sequence is given as TGTGCCACCAAGGCCTCTGGAAACACCATATATTTT. Its protein product is CATKASGNTIYF. The chain uses TRBV25-1 and TRBJ1-3; the D gene assignment is ambiguous. Trimming takes 10 bases from V and 0 bases from J, and the germline ends sit 7 bases apart. From the cysteine up to the phenylalanine, the CDR3 has a length of 12 residues. Here the CDR3 DNA is all that survives: 36 bases in frame from base 1. CDR1 and CDR2, per the germline V gene, are MGHDK and SYGVNS.